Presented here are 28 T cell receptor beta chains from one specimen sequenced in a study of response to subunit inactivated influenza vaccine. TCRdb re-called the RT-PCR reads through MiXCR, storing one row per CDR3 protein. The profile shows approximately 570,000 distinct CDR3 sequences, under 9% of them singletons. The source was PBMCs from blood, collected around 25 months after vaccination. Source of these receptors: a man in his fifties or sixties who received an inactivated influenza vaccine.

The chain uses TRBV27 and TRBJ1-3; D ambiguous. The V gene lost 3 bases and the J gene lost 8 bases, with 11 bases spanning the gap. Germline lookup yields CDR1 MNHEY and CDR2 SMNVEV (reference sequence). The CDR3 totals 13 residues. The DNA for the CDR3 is TGTGCCAGCAGTTTTAGTTCCCGGGACACCATATATTTT. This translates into CASSFSSRDTIYF.

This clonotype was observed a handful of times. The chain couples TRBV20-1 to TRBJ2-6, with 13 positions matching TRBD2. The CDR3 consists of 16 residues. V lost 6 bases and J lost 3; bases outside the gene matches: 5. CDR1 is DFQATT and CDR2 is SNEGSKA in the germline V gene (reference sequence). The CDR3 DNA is TGCAGTGCGCGGACTAGCGGGAGTGGTGGGGCCAACGTCCTGACTTTC. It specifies CSARTSGSGGANVLTF.

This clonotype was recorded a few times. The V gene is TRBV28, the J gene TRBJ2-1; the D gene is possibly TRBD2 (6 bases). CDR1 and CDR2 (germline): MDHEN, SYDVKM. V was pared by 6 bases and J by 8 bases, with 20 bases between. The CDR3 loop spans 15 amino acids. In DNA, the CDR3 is TGTGCCAGCAGCCTTTCCGGGACGGTAGCGGATGAGCAGTTCTTC. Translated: CASSLSGTVADEQFF.

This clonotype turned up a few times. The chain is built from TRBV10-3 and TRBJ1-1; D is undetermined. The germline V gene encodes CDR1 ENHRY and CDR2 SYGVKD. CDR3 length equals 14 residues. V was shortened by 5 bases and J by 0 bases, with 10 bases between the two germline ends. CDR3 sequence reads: CAISLDGLNTEAFF. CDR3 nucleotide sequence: TGTGCCATCAGTCTGGACGGTCTGAACACTGAAGCTTTCTTT.

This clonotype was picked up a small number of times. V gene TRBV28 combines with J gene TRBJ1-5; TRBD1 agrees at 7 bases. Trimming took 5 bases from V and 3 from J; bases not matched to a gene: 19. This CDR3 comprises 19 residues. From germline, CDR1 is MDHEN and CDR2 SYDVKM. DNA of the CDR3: TGTGCCAGCAGTAGATTAAGGGGGCTGGGGGTTTCGAACAATCAGCCCCAGCATTTT. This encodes CASSRLRGLGVSNNQPQHF.

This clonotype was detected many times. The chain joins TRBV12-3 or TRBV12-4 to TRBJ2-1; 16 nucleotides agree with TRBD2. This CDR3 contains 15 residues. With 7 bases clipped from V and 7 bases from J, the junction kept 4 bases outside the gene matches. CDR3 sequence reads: CASTPGLAGGNEQFF. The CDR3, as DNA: TGTGCCAGCACCCCGGGACTAGCGGGGGGGAATGAGCAGTTCTTC.

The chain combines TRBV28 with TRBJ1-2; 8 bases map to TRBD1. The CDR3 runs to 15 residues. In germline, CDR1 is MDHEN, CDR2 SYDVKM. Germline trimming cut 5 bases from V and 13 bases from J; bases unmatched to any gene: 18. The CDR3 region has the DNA TGTGCCAGCAGTCAATGGAGGACAGGGATGGAAGCGGGCACCTTC. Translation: CASSQWRTGMEAGTF.

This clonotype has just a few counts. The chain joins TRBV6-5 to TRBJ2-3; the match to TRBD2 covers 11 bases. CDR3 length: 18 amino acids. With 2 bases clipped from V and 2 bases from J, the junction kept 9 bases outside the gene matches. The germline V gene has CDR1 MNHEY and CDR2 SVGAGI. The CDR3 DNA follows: TGTGCCAGCAGTTACCGATTATTAGCGGGAGGGTTCACAGATACGCAGTATTTT. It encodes CASSYRLLAGGFTDTQYF.

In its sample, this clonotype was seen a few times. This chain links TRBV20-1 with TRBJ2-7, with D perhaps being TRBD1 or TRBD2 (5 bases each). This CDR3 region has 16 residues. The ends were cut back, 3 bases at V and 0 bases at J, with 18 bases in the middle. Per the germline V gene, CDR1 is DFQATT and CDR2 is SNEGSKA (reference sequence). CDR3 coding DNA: TGCAGTGCTAGGGGCTCGGGACGTGCTATCTCCTACGAGCAGTACTTC. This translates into CSARGSGRAISYEQYF.

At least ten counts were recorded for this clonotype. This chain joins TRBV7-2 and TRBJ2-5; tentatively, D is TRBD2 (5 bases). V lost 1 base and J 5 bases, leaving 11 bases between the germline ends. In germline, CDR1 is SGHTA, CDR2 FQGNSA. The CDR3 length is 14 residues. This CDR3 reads CASSLDGGSETQYF. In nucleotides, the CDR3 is TGTGCCAGCAGCTTAGATGGTGGGAGTGAGACCCAGTACTTC. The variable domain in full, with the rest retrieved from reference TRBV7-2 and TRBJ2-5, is GAGVSQSPSNKVTEKGKDVELRCDPISGHTALYWYRQSLGQGLEFLIYFQGNSAPDKSGLPSDRFSAERTGGSVSTLTIQRTQQEDSAVYLCASSLDGGSETQYFGPGTRLLVL.

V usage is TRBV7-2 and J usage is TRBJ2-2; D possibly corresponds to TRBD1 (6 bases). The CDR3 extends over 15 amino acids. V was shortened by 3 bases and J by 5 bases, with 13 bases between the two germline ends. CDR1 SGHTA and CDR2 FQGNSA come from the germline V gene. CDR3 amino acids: CASSFNQGRTGELFF. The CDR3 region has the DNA TGTGCCAGCAGCTTTAACCAGGGGCGGACCGGGGAGCTGTTTTTT.

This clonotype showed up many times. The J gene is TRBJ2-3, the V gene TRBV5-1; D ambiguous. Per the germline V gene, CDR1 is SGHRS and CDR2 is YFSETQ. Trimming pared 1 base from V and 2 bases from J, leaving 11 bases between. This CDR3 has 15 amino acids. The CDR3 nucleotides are TGCGCCAGCAGCTTGAATGACCGTTCCACAGATACGCAGTATTTT. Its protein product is CASSLNDRSTDTQYF.

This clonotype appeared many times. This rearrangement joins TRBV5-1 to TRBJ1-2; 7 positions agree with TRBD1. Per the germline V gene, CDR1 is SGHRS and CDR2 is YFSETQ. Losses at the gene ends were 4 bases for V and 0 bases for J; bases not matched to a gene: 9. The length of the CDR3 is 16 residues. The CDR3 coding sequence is TGCGCCAGCAGCCCTGGGACAGCGTCAGCTAACTATGGCTACACCTTC. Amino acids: CASSPGTASANYGYTF.

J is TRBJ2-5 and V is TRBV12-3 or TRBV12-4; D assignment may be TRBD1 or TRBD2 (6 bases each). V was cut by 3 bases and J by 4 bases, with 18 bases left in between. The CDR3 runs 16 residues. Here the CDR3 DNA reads TGTGCCAGCAGTTTTAGGGGGGCCTTAAGCCGAGAGACCCAGTACTTC. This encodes CASSFRGALSRETQYF.

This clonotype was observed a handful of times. This chain's CDR3 is CASSLGGVAVRGANVLTF. Here the CDR3 DNA reads TGTGCCAGCAGCTTGGGGGGGGTAGCGGTACGAGGGGCCAACGTCCTGACTTTC. V usage is TRBV5-5 and J usage is TRBJ2-6; tentatively, D is TRBD2 (6 bases). With 0 bases removed from V and 4 bases from J, the gap between germline ends came to 17 bases. Germline loops: CDR1 SGHKS, CDR2 YYEKEE (reference sequence). The CDR3 runs to 18 residues.

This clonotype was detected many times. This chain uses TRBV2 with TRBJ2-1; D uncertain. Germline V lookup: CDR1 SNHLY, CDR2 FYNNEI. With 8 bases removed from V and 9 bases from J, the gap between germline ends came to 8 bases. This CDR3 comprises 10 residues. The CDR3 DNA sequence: TGTGCCAGCTCCCGGGTTGAGCAGTTCTTC. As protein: CASSRVEQFF.

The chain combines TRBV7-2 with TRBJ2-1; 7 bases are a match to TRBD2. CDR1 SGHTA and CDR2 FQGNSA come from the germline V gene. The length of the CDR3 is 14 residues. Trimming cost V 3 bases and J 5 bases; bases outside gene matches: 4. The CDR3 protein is CASSLRGGNNEQFF. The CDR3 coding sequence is TGTGCCAGCAGCTTGAGGGGAGGGAACAATGAGCAGTTCTTC. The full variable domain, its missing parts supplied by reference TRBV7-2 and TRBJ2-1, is GAGVSQSPSNKVTEKGKDVELRCDPISGHTALYWYRQSLGQGLEFLIYFQGNSAPDKSGLPSDRFSAERTGGSVSTLTIQRTQQEDSAVYLCASSLRGGNNEQFFGPGTRLTVL.

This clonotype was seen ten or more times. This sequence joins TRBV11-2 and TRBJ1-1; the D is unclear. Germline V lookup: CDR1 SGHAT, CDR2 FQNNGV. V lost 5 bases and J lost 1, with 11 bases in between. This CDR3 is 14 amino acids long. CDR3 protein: CASSPTGWNTEAFF. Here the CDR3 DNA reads TGTGCCAGCAGCCCCACTGGGTGGAACACTGAAGCTTTCTTT.

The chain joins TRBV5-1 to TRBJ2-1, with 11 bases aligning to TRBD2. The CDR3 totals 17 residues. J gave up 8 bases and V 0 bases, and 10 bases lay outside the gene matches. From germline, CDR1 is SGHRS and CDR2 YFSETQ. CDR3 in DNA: TGCGCCAGCAGCTTGGCCGTCGGTAGCGGGAGGGTGGATGAGCAGTTCTTC. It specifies CASSLAVGSGRVDEQFF.

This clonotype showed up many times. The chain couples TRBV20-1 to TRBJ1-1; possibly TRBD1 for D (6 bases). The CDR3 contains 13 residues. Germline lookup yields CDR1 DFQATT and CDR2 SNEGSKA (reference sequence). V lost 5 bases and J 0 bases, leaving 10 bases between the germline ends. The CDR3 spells CSASDSMNTEAFF. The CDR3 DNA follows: TGCAGTGCTTCGGACAGCATGAACACTGAAGCTTTCTTT.

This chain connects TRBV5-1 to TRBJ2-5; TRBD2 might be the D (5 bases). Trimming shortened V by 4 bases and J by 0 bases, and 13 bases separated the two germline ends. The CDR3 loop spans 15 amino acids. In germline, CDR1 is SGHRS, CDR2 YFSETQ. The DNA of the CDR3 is TGCGCCAGCAGCACCAACGGGGAGTACCAAGAGACCCAGTACTTC. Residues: CASSTNGEYQETQYF.

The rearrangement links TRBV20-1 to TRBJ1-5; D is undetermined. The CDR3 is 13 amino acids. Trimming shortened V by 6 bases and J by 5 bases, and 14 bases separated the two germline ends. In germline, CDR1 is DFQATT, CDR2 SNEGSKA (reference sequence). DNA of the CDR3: TGCAGTGCCCAGTCGCATCAAGATCAGCCCCAGCATTTT. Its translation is CSAQSHQDQPQHF.

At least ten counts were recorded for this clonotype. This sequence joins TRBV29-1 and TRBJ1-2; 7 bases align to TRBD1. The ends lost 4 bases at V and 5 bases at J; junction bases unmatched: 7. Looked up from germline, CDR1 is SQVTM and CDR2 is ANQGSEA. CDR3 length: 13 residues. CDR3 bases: TGCAGCGTTGTTAGACAGGGAAGATATGGCTACACCTTC. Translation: CSVVRQGRYGYTF.

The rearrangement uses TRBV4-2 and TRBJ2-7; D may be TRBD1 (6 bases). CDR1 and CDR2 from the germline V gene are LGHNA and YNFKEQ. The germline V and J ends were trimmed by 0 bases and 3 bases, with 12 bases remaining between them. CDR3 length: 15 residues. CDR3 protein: CASSQEGGQIYEQYF. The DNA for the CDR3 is TGTGCCAGCAGCCAAGAAGGCGGACAGATCTACGAGCAGTACTTC.

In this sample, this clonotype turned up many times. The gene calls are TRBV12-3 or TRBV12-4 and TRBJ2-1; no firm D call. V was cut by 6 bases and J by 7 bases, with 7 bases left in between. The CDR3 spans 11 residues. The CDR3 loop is CASRLRNEQFF. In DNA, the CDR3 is TGTGCCAGCAGACTCAGAAATGAGCAGTTCTTC.

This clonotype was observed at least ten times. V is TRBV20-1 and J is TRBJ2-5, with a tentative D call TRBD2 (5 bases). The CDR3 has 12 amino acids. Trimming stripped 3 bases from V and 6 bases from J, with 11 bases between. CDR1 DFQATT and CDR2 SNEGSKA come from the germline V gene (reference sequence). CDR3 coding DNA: TGCAGTGCTAGGTGGGCTAGCAAGACCCAGTACTTC. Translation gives CSARWASKTQYF.

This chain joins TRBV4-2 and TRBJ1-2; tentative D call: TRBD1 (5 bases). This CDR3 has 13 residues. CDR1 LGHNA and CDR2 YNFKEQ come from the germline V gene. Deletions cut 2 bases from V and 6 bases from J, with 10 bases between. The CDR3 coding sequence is TGTGCCAGCAGCCAAAGACAGTATGATGGCTACACCTTC. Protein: CASSQRQYDGYTF.

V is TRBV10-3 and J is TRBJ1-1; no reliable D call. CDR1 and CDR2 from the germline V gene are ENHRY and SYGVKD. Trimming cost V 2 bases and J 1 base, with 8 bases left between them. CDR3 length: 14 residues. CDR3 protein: CAISENSRNTEAFF. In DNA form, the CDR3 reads TGTGCCATCAGTGAGAACAGCCGGAACACTGAAGCTTTCTTT.